In its sample, the clone carrying this T cell receptor (beta chain) was seen a few times. These data come from a study of T-cell reconstitution after alpha-beta-depleted transplantation in children. V was clipped by 1 base and J by 6 bases, with 9 bases between them. Per the germline V gene, CDR1 is SGHAT and CDR2 is FQNNGV. The CDR3 covers 13 residues. For TCRbeta, the library was prepared with unique molecular identifiers. MiXCR, applied by TCRdb to the PCR reads, yields one record per CDR3 protein. The table records around 92,000 distinct CDR3 sequences, 12% of them present only once. The genes are TRBV11-2 and TRBJ1-1, with a weak D call TRBD1 (5 bases). The source was PBMCs from the stem cell graft donor, collected from the stem cell graft. This TCR was recovered from a human donor who donated a stem cell graft to a child with inherited bone marrow failure. Here the CDR3 DNA reads TGTGCCAGCAGCTTAGGGGGAGGGGCTGAAGCTTTCTTT. This codes for CASSLGGGAEAFF.